Sequencing of this T cell receptor (beta chain) was carried out in a study of T-cell reconstitution after alpha-beta-depleted transplantation in children (dated by TCRdb to the mid-2010s). Notes on the research overall: The study quantitatively tracked T-cell immune reconstitution after TCRalphabeta/CD19-depleted allogeneic hematopoietic cell transplantation in children using TCR repertoire profiling.

Its CDR3 holds 14 amino acids, cysteine through phenylalanine. The kept DNA is CDR3 alone, 42 bases in frame from the first base. Cut back by 7 bases and 5 bases, the V and J ends lie 17 bases apart. This clonotype was recorded many times. It lacks a known antigen. No much larger clone is present one base from it, and per-base qualities are unavailable. The library relied on PCR. The sequencer listed for this sample is Illumina HiSeq 2500. TCR library preparation used molecular barcoding, with unique molecular identifiers applied to normalize quantification of the TCRbeta repertoire. Clones were called with MiXCR by TCRdb after fastp trimmed the public reads at Q25, and only in-frame beta chains were retained. Entries are consolidated by CDR3 protein sequence, retaining the most common genes and DNA. In all, the sample holds more than 85,000 distinct CDR3 sequences, and about a tenth of those were seen once. Approximately 7.6% of the sample is held by the ten biggest clonotypes.

Sample: PBMCs from the stem cell graft donor, taken from the stem cell graft. The chain employs TRBV12-3 or TRBV12-4 and TRBJ1-1, with no D gene named confidently. The clonotype originates from a human donor who donated a stem cell graft to a child with acute lymphoblastic leukemia. The CDR3 in this case is CASTDEAGGTEAFF. The DNA sequence reads TGTGCCAGCACCGACGAGGCAGGAGGGACTGAAGCTTTCTTT.